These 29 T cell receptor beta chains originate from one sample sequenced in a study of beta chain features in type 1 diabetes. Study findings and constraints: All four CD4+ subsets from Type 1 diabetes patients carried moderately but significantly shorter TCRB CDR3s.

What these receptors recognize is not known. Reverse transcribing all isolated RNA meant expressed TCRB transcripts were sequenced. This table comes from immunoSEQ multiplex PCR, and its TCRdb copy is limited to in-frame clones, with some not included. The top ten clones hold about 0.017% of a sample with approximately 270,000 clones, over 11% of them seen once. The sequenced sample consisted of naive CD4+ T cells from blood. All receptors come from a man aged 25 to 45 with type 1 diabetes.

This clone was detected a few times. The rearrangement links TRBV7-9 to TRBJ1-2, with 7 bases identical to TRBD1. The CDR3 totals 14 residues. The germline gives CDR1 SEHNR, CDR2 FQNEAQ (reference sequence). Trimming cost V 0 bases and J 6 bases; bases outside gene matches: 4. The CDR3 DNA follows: TGTGCCAGCAGCTTAGCGGAAGGGGGCGATGGCTACACCTTC. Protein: CASSLAEGGDGYTF.

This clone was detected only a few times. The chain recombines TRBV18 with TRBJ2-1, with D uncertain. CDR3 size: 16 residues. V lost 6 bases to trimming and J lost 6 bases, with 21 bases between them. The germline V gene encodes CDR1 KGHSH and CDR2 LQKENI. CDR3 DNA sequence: TGTGCCAGCTCCGCTTTTGACTTAAGCGCGGCCAATGAGCAGTTCTTC. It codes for CASSAFDLSAANEQFF.

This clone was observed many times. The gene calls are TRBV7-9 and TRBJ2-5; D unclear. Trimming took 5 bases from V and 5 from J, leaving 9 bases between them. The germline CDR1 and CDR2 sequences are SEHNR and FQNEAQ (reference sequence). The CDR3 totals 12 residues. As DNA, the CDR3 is TGTGCCAGCAGCCAGTTTATCGAGACCCAGTACTTC. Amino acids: CASSQFIETQYF.

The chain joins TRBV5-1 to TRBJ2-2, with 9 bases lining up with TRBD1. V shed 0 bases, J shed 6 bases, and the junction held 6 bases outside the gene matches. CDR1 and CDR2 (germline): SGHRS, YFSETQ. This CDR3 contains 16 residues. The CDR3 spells CASSLEGQGRAGELFF. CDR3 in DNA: TGCGCCAGCAGCTTGGAGGGACAGGGAAGAGCCGGGGAGCTGTTTTTT.

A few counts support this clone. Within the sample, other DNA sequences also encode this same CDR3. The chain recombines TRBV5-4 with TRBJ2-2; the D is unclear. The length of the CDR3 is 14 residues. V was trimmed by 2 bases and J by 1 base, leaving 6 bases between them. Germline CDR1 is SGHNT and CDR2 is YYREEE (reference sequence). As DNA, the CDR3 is TGTGCCAGCAGCTTATCACAGAACACCGGGGAGCTGTTTTTT. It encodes CASSLSQNTGELFF.

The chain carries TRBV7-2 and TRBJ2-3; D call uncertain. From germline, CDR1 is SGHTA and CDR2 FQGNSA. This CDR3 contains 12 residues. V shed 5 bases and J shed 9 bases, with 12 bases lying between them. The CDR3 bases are TGTGCCAGCAGCCCGACAACCCCAACGCAGTATTTT. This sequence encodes CASSPTTPTQYF.

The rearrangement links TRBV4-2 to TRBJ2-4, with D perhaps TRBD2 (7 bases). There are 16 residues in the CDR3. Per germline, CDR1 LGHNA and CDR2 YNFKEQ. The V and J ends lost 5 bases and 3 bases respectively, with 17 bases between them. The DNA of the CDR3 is TGTGCCAGCAGCTTTCTTTACAGGGAGGGCAAAAACATTCAGTACTTC. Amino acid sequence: CASSFLYREGKNIQYF.

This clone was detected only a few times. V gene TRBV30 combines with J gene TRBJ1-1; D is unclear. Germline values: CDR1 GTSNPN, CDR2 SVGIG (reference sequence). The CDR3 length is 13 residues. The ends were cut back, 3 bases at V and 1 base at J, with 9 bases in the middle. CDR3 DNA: TGTGCCTGGAGGCGACGGGAGAACACTGAAGCTTTCTTT. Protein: CAWRRRENTEAFF. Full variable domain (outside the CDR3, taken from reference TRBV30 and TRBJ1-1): SQTIHQWPATLVQPVGSPLSLECTVEGTSNPNLYWYRQAAGRGLQLLFYSVGIGQISSEVPQNLSASRPQDRQFILSSKKLLLSDSGFYLCAWRRRENTEAFFGQGTRLTVV.

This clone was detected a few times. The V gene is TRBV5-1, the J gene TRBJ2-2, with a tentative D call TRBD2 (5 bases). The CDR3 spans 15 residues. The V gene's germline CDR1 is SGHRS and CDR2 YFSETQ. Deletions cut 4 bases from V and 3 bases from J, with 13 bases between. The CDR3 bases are TGCGCCAGCAGCATTTCTAGCATGGACACCGGGGAGCTGTTTTTT. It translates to CASSISSMDTGELFF.

This chain's CDR3 is CASSVAARGGTYEQYF. CDR3 bases: TGTGCCAGCAGCGTAGCGGCGCGGGGGGGGACCTACGAGCAGTACTTC. The V and J genes are TRBV9 and TRBJ2-7, with TRBD2 matching 9 bases. With V trimmed by 0 bases and J by 2 bases, 6 bases remained unmatched. Germline CDR1 SGDLS, CDR2 YYNGEE. This CDR3 contains 16 residues. Filled out from reference TRBV9 and TRBJ2-7, the complete variable domain reads DSGVTQTPKHLITATGQRVTLRCSPRSGDLSVYWYQQSLDQGLQFLIQYYNGEERAKGNILERFSAQQFPDLHSELNLSSLELGDSALYFCASSVAARGGTYEQYFGPGTRLTVT.

CDR3 sequence (DNA): TGTGCCAGCAGCGGGACAGGGCGGAATGAGCAGTTCTTC. Translating gives CASSGTGRNEQFF. The chain links TRBV5-4 to TRBJ2-1, with 9 bases aligning to TRBD1. This CDR3 region has 13 residues. From germline, CDR1 is SGHNT and CDR2 YYREEE (reference sequence). After removal of 4 bases from V and 7 bases from J, the junction contained 3 bases not matched to a gene. Filled out from reference TRBV5-4 and TRBJ2-1, the complete variable domain reads ETGVTQSPTHLIKTRGQQVTLRCSSQSGHNTVSWYQQALGQGPQFIFQYYREEENGRGNFPPRFSGLQFPNYSSELNVNALELDDSALYLCASSGTGRNEQFFGPGTRLTVL.

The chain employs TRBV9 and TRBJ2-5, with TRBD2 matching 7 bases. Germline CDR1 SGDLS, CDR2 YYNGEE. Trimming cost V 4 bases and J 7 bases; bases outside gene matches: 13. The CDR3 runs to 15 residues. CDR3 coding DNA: TGTGCCAGCAGCCCCCGAAGGGAGGGGCCGGTGACCCAGTACTTC. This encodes CASSPRREGPVTQYF.

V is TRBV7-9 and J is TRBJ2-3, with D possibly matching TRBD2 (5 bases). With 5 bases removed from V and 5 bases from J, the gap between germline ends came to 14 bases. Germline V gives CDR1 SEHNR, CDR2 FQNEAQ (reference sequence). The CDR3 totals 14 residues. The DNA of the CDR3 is TGTGCCAGCAGCCCGGGGAGTAGTCGAGATACGCAGTATTTT. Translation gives CASSPGSSRDTQYF. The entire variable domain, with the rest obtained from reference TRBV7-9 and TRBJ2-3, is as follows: DTGVSQNPRHKITKRGQNVTFRCDPISEHNRLYWYRQTLGQGPEFLTYFQNEAQLEKSRLLSDRFSAERPKGSFSTLEIQRTEQGDSAMYLCASSPGSSRDTQYFGPGTRLTVL.

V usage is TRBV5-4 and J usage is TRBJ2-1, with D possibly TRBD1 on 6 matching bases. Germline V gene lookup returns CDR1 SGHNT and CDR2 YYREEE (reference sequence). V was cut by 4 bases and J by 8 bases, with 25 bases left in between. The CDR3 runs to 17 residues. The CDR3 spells CASSQETGTRVVDEQFF. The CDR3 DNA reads TGTGCCAGCAGCCAGGAGACCGGGACACGTGTGGTTGATGAGCAGTTCTTC.

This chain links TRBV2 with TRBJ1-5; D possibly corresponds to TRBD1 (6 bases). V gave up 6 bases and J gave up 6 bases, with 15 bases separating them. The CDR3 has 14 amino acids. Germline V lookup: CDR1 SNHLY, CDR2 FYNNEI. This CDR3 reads CASSLTGIGQPQHF. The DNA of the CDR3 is TGTGCCAGCAGCCTTACAGGGATTGGTCAGCCCCAGCATTTT.

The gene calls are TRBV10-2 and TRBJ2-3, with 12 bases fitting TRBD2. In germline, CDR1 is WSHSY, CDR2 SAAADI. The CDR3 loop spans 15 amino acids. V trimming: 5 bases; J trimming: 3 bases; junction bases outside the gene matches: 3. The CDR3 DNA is TGCGCCAGCAGTCAGACTAGCGGGAGTACAGATACGCAGTATTTT. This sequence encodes CASSQTSGSTDTQYF.

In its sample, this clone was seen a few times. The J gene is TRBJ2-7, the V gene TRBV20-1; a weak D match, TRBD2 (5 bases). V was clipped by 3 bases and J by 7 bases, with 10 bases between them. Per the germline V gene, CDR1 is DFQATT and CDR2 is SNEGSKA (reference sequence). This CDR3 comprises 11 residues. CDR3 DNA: TGCAGTGCTAGGGGGTCGGGGGAGCAGTACTTC. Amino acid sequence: CSARGSGEQYF.

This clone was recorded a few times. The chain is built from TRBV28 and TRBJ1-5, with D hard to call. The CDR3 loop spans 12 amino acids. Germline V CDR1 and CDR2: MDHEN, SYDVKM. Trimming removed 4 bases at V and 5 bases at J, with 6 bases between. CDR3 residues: CASSSPYQPQHF. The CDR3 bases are TGTGCCAGCAGTTCCCCTTATCAGCCCCAGCATTTT. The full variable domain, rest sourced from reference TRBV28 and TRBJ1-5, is DVKVTQSSRYLVKRTGEKVFLECVQDMDHENMFWYRQDPGLGLRLIYFSYDVKMKEKGDIPEGYSVSREKKERFSLILESASTNQTSMYLCASSSPYQPQHFGDGTRLSIL.

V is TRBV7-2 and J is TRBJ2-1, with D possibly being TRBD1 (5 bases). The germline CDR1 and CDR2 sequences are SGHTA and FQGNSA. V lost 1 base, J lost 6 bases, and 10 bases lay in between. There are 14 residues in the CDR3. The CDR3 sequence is CASSLGSQGNEQFF. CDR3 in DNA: TGTGCCAGCAGCTTAGGGTCCCAGGGCAATGAGCAGTTCTTC.

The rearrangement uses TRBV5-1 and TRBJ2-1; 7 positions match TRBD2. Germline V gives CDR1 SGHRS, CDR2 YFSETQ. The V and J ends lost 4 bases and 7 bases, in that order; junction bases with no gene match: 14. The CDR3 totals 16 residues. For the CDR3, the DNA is TGCGCCAGCAGCCCACGGTTGAGCGCGGGGGAAAATGAGCAGTTCTTC. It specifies CASSPRLSAGENEQFF.

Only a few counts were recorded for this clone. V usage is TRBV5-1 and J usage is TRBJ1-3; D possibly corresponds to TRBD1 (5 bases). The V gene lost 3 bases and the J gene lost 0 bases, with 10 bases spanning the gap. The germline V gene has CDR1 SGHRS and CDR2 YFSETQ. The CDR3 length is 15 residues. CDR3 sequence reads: CASSSQGNSGNTIYF. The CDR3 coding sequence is TGCGCCAGCAGCTCGCAGGGAAACTCTGGAAACACCATATATTTT.

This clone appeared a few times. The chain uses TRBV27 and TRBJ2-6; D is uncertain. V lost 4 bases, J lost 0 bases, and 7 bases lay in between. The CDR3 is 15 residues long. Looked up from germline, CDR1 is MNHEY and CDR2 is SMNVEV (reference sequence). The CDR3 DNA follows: TGTGCCAGCAGTTCCCCATTCTCTGGGGCCAACGTCCTGACTTTC. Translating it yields CASSSPFSGANVLTF. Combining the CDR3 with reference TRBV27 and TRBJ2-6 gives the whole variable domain EAQVTQNPRYLITVTGKKLTVTCSQNMNHEYMSWYRQDPGLGLRQIYYSMNVEVTDKGDVPEGYKVSRKEKRNFPLILESPSPNQTSLYFCASSSPFSGANVLTFGAGSRLTVL.

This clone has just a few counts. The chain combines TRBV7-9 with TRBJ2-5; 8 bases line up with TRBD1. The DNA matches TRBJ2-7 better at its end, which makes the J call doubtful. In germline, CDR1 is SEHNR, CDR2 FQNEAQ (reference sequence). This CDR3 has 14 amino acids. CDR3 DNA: TGTGCCAGCAGCTTCGCACAGGGGGAGAACGAGCAGTACTTC. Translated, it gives CASSFAQGENEQYF.

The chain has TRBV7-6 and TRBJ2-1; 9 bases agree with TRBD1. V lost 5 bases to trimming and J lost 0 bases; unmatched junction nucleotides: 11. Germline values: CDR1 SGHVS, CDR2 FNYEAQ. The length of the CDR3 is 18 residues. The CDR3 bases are TGTGCCAGCAGCCCTCGGGGACAGGGATTAAGCTCCTACAATGAGCAGTTCTTC. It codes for CASSPRGQGLSSYNEQFF.

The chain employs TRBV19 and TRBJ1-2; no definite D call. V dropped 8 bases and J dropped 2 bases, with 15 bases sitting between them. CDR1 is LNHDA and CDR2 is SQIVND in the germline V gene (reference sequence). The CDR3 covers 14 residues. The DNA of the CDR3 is TGTGCCAGTCGTCGGGTAGGGAGCAACTATGGCTACACCTTC. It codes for CASRRVGSNYGYTF.

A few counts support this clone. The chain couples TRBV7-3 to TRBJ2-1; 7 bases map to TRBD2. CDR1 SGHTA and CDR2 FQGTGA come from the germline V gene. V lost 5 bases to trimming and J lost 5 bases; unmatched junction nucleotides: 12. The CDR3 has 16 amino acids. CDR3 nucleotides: TGTGCCAGCAGCCCCCTAGAGAGGACTAGGGACAATGAGCAGTTCTTC. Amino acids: CASSPLERTRDNEQFF.

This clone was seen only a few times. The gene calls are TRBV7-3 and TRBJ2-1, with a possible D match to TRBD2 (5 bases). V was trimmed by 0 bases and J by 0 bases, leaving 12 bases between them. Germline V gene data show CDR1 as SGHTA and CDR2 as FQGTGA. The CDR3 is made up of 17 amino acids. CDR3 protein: CASSLTSGSSSYNEQFF. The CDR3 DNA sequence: TGTGCCAGCAGCTTAACGTCGGGGTCCAGCTCCTACAATGAGCAGTTCTTC.

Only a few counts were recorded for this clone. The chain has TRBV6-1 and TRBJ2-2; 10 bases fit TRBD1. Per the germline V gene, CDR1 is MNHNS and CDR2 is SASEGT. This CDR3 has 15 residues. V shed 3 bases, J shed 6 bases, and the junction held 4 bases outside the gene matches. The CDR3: CASSEAGQGAGELFF. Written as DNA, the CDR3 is TGTGCCAGCAGTGAGGCCGGACAGGGGGCCGGGGAGCTGTTTTTT.

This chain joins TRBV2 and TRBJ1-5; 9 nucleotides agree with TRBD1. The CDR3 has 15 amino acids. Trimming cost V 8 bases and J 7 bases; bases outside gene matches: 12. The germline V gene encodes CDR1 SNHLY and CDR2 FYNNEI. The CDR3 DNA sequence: TGTGCCAGCGCAGGACAGGGGATCGAGAGGCAGCCCCAGCATTTT. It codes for CASAGQGIERQPQHF.